This T cell receptor (beta chain) was obtained from a study of cytomegalovirus exposure and HLA in healthy donors. The CDR3 spans 13 residues. In germline, CDR1 is MNHNS, CDR2 SASEGT. Concerning this clone itself: The junction shows a germline mismatch at one end, possibly a read error.

The PCR employed 60 Vbeta primers together with 13 Jbeta primers. Profiled with immunoSEQ multiplex PCR; TCRdb holds only in-frame clones, not every one. Of roughly 34,000 clones listed, approximately 82% were seen once; the top ten hold 3.6%. This clonotype was sampled from a woman between 18 and 29 years old in good health and CMV-seronegative. The chain links TRBV6-1 to TRBJ1-5, with D possibly being TRBD1 (6 bases). Sequenced input: PBMCs. CDR3 amino acids: CASSYTGNQPQNF. The DNA of the CDR3 is TGTGCCAGCAGCTACACAGGGAATCAGCCCCAGAATTTT.